These 32 T cell receptor beta chains originate from one sample sequenced in a study of cytomegalovirus exposure and HLA in healthy donors. 13 Jbeta primers and 60 Vbeta primers were used for the PCR. Sequencing was performed with immunoSEQ multiplex PCR; in TCRdb, only in-frame clones are kept and a portion is missing. The repertoire holds 84,000 or so clones, around 77% seen once, with 3.3% in the top ten. The sample taken for sequencing was PBMCs. The receptors stem from a middle-aged man in good health and CMV-seronegative.

The J gene is TRBJ2-7, the V gene TRBV25-1; TRBD1 agrees at 8 bases. Germline V gene lookup returns CDR1 MGHDK and CDR2 SYGVNS. V gave up 6 bases and J gave up 6 bases; unmatched junction bases: 7. CDR3 length equals 13 residues. The CDR3 is CASRQGARGEQYF. In nucleotides, the CDR3 is TGTGCCAGCAGGCAGGGGGCGCGGGGCGAGCAGTACTTC.

The V gene is TRBV28, the J gene TRBJ2-2; D perhaps matches TRBD2 (5 bases). This CDR3 region has 13 residues. The V gene lost 7 bases and the J gene lost 2 bases, with 8 bases spanning the gap. Germline values: CDR1 MDHEN, CDR2 SYDVKM. CDR3 residues: CASIASNTGELFF. CDR3 nucleotides: TGTGCCAGCATAGCGTCCAACACCGGGGAGCTGTTTTTT.

CDR3 bases: TGTGCCAGCAGTTCTCACAATGAGCAGTTCTTC. It translates to CASSSHNEQFF. The rearrangement uses TRBV28 and TRBJ2-1, with no clear D. The length of the CDR3 is 11 residues. V was shortened by 4 bases and J by 5 bases, with 3 bases between the two germline ends. CDR1 and CDR2 from the germline V gene are MDHEN and SYDVKM.

There are a few counts of this clone. The V and J genes are TRBV4-3 and TRBJ1-3; D gene unclear. This CDR3 is 17 amino acids long. Trimming cost V 0 bases and J 0 bases, with 12 bases left between them. From germline, CDR1 is LGHNA and CDR2 YSLEER. The CDR3 is CASSQELAVYSGNTIYF. The CDR3 region has the DNA TGCGCCAGCAGCCAAGAACTGGCGGTATACTCTGGAAACACCATATATTTT.

The chain has TRBV4-1 and TRBJ1-4; the D is unclear. This CDR3 is built from 15 residues. V was shortened by 0 bases and J by 8 bases, with 13 bases between the two germline ends. Looked up from germline, CDR1 is MGHRA and CDR2 is YSYEKL. The CDR3 region has the DNA TGCGCCAGCAGCCAAGAAGGTCGGGTACTAGAAAAACTGTTTTTT. Translating gives CASSQEGRVLEKLFF.

This sequence joins TRBV5-5 and TRBJ1-4; 7 bases are shared with TRBD1. Germline CDR1 SGHKS, CDR2 YYEKEE (reference sequence). V gave up 4 bases and J gave up 13 bases; unmatched junction bases: 7. The CDR3 totals 12 residues. CDR3 loop: CASSPVGQSLFF. The CDR3 coding sequence is TGTGCCAGCAGCCCGGTGGGACAGTCACTGTTTTTT.

This clone is judged medium-sized. CDR3 in amino acids: CASSHGQASLSGKLFF. In DNA form, the CDR3 reads TGTGCCAGCAGCCACGGACAGGCCTCCCTATCGGGAAAACTGTTTTTT. The V gene is TRBV5-5, the J gene TRBJ1-4; 7 positions match TRBD1. The CDR3 spans 16 residues. Germline V gives CDR1 SGHKS, CDR2 YYEKEE (reference sequence). J was trimmed by 10 bases and V by 4 bases; bases with no gene match: 16.

This sequence joins TRBV5-1 and TRBJ2-5; 8 nucleotides line up with TRBD1. In germline, CDR1 is SGHRS, CDR2 YFSETQ. The trim removed 4 bases at V and 4 bases at J, leaving 9 bases unmatched. The CDR3 is 15 residues long. The CDR3 region is CASSQRTGRGETQYF. The DNA for the CDR3 is TGCGCCAGCAGCCAGAGGACAGGGCGAGGAGAGACCCAGTACTTC. Full variable domain (remainder filled in from reference TRBV5-1 and TRBJ2-5): KAGVTQTPRYLIKTRGQQVTLSCSPISGHRSVSWYQQTPGQGLQFLFEYFSETQRNKGNFPGRFSGRQFSNSRSEMNVSTLELGDSALYLCASSQRTGRGETQYFGPGTRLLVL.

This chain connects TRBV25-1 to TRBJ1-3, with TRBD1 identical over 9 bases. Looked up from germline, CDR1 is MGHDK and CDR2 is SYGVNS. This CDR3 region has 15 residues. The ends lost 3 bases at V and 5 bases at J; junction bases unmatched: 5. Here the CDR3 DNA reads TGTGCCAGCAGTGATGCTGGACAGGGGAGAAACACCATATATTTT. It translates to CASSDAGQGRNTIYF.

This clone has just a few counts. The chain joins TRBV6-5 to TRBJ1-5, with TRBD1 matching 7 bases. Per the germline V gene, CDR1 is MNHEY and CDR2 is SVGAGI. This CDR3 spans 15 amino acids. The J segment lost 11 bases and the V segment lost 5 bases, leaving 15 bases of the junction unmatched. This CDR3 is CASSPSRGSGLTQHF. CDR3 sequence (DNA): TGTGCCAGCAGTCCTTCCAGGGGGTCGGGATTGACCCAGCATTTT.

CDR3 region: CASSIRQGLGGEQYF. CDR3 DNA: TGTGCCAGCAGTATACGACAGGGACTGGGGGGAGAGCAGTACTTC. This chain uses TRBV6-1 with TRBJ2-7; weak D call: TRBD1 (7 bases). The CDR3 is 15 amino acids. The V gene lost 5 bases and the J gene lost 7 bases, with 21 bases spanning the gap. Germline lookup yields CDR1 MNHNS and CDR2 SASEGT.

This rearrangement joins TRBV6-6 to TRBJ1-4; 7 bases align to TRBD1. The V gene's germline CDR1 is MNHNY and CDR2 SVGAGI (reference sequence). The CDR3 has 16 residues. J lost 8 bases, V lost 5 bases, and 14 bases had no gene match. The CDR3 region is CASSTWWDREEEKLFF. The DNA for the CDR3 is TGTGCCAGCAGTACATGGTGGGACAGAGAGGAGGAAAAACTGTTTTTT.

The chain links TRBV11-3 to TRBJ2-7; 9 bases are a match to TRBD2. In germline, CDR1 is SGHNT, CDR2 YENEEA. With V trimmed by 5 bases and J by 5 bases, 7 bases remained unmatched. This CDR3 comprises 14 residues. The CDR3 DNA follows: TGTGCCAGCAGCCTACCGGGACTAGCCAACGAGCAGTACTTC. Translating it yields CASSLPGLANEQYF.

Comment on this clone: The germline gene is not matched at one end of the junction; a read error may be the cause. V and J are TRBV28 and TRBJ1-3; D is undetermined. CDR1 and CDR2 (germline): MDHEN, SYDVKM. This CDR3 is built from 12 residues. CDR3 DNA sequence: TGTGCCAGCAGTTCCCCTCCCATCGGGGAGGATTTT. Amino acids: CASSSPPIGEDF.

This sequence joins TRBV19 and TRBJ1-2; 10 bases map to TRBD1. Germline values: CDR1 LNHDA, CDR2 SQIVND (reference sequence). This CDR3 contains 19 residues. The ends lost 3 bases at V and 4 bases at J; junction bases unmatched: 17. The CDR3 loop is CASSIHLGQGVPATYGYTF. CDR3 nucleotides: TGTGCCAGTAGTATCCACCTCGGACAGGGGGTGCCGGCTACCTATGGCTACACCTTC.

V is TRBV30 and J is TRBJ1-5; possibly TRBD1 for D (5 bases). Germline values: CDR1 GTSNPN, CDR2 SVGIG (reference sequence). The V end was cut by 2 bases, the J end by 5 bases, with 10 bases between. The CDR3 has 13 residues. CDR3 DNA sequence: TGTGCCTGGAGTCGACAGACTTATCAGCCCCAGCATTTT. This encodes CAWSRQTYQPQHF.

The J gene is TRBJ1-1, the V gene TRBV7-3; 8 nucleotides match TRBD1. This CDR3 is built from 16 residues. CDR1 and CDR2 (germline): SGHTA, FQGTGA. V gave up 5 bases and J gave up 4 bases; unmatched junction bases: 12. This CDR3 reads CASSLGPTGVGTEAFF. CDR3 in DNA: TGTGCCAGCAGCCTGGGCCCGACAGGGGTTGGCACTGAAGCTTTCTTT.

J is TRBJ1-1 and V is TRBV10-3; D is perhaps TRBD1 (6 bases). Trimming removed 11 bases from V and 0 bases from J, with 13 bases in between. The CDR3 extends over 13 amino acids. Germline CDR1 is ENHRY and CDR2 is SYGVKD. DNA for the CDR3: TGTGCCGCCACGGACAGTGTGAACACTGAAGCTTTCTTT. It is translated as CAATDSVNTEAFF.

The V call is TRBV9, the J call TRBJ2-5; 9 bases are a match to TRBD2. Germline values: CDR1 SGDLS, CDR2 YYNGEE. This CDR3 comprises 15 residues. V dropped 0 bases and J dropped 5; count of bases not matched to a gene: 5. The CDR3 sequence is CASSVVAGAGETQYF. The CDR3 DNA reads TGTGCCAGCAGCGTAGTAGCGGGGGCCGGGGAGACCCAGTACTTC.

The chain joins TRBV5-8 to TRBJ1-2; 7 bases are a match to TRBD1. Germline V lookup: CDR1 SGHTS, CDR2 YDEGEE. This CDR3 has 13 residues. V trimming: 4 bases; J trimming: 4 bases; junction bases outside the gene matches: 4. CDR3 DNA: TGTGCCAGCAGCGCACGGGACAGCTATGGCTACACCTTC. Translated, it gives CASSARDSYGYTF.

This chain links TRBV28 with TRBJ2-7; D ambiguous. CDR3 length: 15 residues. Deletions cut 5 bases from V and 7 bases from J, with 21 bases between. The V gene's germline CDR1 is MDHEN and CDR2 SYDVKM. CDR3: CASSQHQTASGEQYF. The CDR3 bases are TGTGCCAGCAGTCAACATCAGACGGCCTCGGGTGAGCAGTACTTC.

The rearrangement joins TRBV5-1 to TRBJ1-3; no clear D gene. The length of the CDR3 is 15 residues. Germline CDR1 reads SGHRS; CDR2 reads YFSETQ. The V and J ends lost 5 bases and 0 bases respectively, with 12 bases between them. The CDR3 DNA follows: TGCGCCAGCAGTTCTGACACAAGCTCTGGAAACACCATATATTTT. Its translation: CASSSDTSSGNTIYF.

The rearrangement joins TRBV4-3 to TRBJ2-2; 10 nucleotides line up with TRBD2. The CDR3 is 19 residues long. V dropped 2 bases and J dropped 0; count of bases not matched to a gene: 9. Germline assignment: CDR1 LGHNA and CDR2 YSLEER. CDR3 DNA sequence: TGCGCCAGCAGCCAATTTAGCGGGGGGTACATGACGAACACCGGGGAGCTGTTTTTT. Its translation is CASSQFSGGYMTNTGELFF.

The chain uses TRBV2 and TRBJ1-2, with 7 bases that match TRBD1. The CDR3 sequence is 15 residues long. Per the germline V gene, CDR1 is SNHLY and CDR2 is FYNNEI. J was trimmed by 11 bases and V by 6 bases; bases with no gene match: 18. CDR3 sequence reads: CASRPTGTESSFYTF. CDR3 coding DNA: TGTGCCAGCAGGCCCACCGGGACAGAGTCGAGTTTTTACACCTTC.

The genes are TRBV11-3 and TRBJ2-3; 7 bases agree with TRBD2. J gave up 4 bases and V 0 bases, and 10 bases lay outside the gene matches. This CDR3 contains 17 residues. CDR1 is SGHNT, CDR2 YENEEA, per germline. The CDR3 sequence is CASSLDSPSGGPDTQYF. CDR3 DNA sequence: TGTGCCAGCAGCTTAGATTCCCCTAGCGGCGGGCCAGATACGCAGTATTTT.

This chain uses TRBV19 with TRBJ2-1; 9 nucleotides match TRBD2. CDR1 is LNHDA and CDR2 is SQIVND in the germline V gene (reference sequence). The CDR3 has 16 amino acids. The V and J ends lost 5 bases and 10 bases, in that order; junction bases with no gene match: 15. The CDR3 DNA reads TGTGCCAGTAGTGGGAAGGGGCTAGCGGGGAGACGGGAGCAGTTCTTC. Translation: CASSGKGLAGRREQFF.

The chain links TRBV7-2 to TRBJ1-4; a weak D match, TRBD1 (6 bases). Trimming cost V 3 bases and J 12 bases, with 11 bases left between them. The CDR3 is made up of 12 amino acids. Germline CDR1 SGHTA, CDR2 FQGNSA. CDR3: CASSFGQTELFF. CDR3 sequence (DNA): TGTGCCAGCAGCTTTGGACAGACGGAACTGTTTTTT.

The J gene is TRBJ2-2, the V gene TRBV18; TRBD1 matches 7 bases. Germline values: CDR1 KGHSH, CDR2 LQKENI. The CDR3 has 16 amino acids. The junction had 6 bases not matched to a gene; V was cut back by 5 bases and J by 0 bases. CDR3 DNA: TGTGCCAGCTCAACCCGGGACAGCGCGAACACCGGGGAGCTGTTTTTT. This codes for CASSTRDSANTGELFF. Full variable domain (outside the CDR3, taken from reference TRBV18 and TRBJ2-2): NAGVMQNPRHLVRRRGQEARLRCSPMKGHSHVYWYRQLPEEGLKFMVYLQKENIIDESGMPKERFSAEFPKEGPSILRIQQVVRGDSAAYFCASSTRDSANTGELFFGEGSRLTVL.

The chain is built from TRBV5-5 and TRBJ1-2; the match to TRBD1 covers 12 bases. Germline V gives CDR1 SGHKS, CDR2 YYEKEE (reference sequence). The CDR3 covers 16 residues. V gave up 4 bases and J gave up 7 bases; unmatched junction bases: 11. CDR3 loop: CASSSLPGQGAVGYTF. DNA of the CDR3: TGTGCCAGCAGCAGCCTCCCGGGACAGGGGGCCGTTGGCTACACCTTC.

The chain carries TRBV19 and TRBJ1-6; D unresolved. V gave up 2 bases and J gave up 9 bases, with 11 bases separating them. The germline V gene encodes CDR1 LNHDA and CDR2 SQIVND (reference sequence). The CDR3 extends over 14 amino acids. CDR3 DNA sequence: TGTGCCAGTAGTATATCCTCTGAGGGTTCACCCCTCCACTTT. Its protein product is CASSISSEGSPLHF.

The rearrangement joins TRBV18 to TRBJ1-2; 9 nucleotides line up with TRBD1. There are 16 residues in the CDR3. Germline V gene lookup returns CDR1 KGHSH and CDR2 LQKENI. J was trimmed by 7 bases and V by 3 bases; bases with no gene match: 12. The CDR3 nucleotides are TGTGCCAGCTCACCGCCGGGACAGGGCCGTGGTTCTGGCTACACCTTC. This sequence encodes CASSPPGQGRGSGYTF.

The V gene is TRBV2, the J gene TRBJ2-2; 7 bases map to TRBD2. J was trimmed by 0 bases and V by 8 bases; bases with no gene match: 6. Germline-derived CDR1 and CDR2 are SNHLY and FYNNEI. The CDR3 is 15 amino acids. This CDR3 is CASRSGTPNTGELFF. The DNA of the CDR3 is TGTGCCAGCCGGAGCGGGACTCCGAACACCGGGGAGCTGTTTTTT.